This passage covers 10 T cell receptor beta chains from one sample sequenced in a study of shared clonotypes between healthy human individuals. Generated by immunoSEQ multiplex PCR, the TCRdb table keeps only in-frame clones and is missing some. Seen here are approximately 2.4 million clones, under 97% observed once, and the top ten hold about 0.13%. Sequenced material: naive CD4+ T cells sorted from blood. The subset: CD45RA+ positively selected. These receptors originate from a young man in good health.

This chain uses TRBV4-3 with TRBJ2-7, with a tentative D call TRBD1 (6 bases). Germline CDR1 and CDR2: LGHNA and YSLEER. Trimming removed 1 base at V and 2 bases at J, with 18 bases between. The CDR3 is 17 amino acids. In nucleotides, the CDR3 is TGCGCCAGCAGCCAAGTTCGGGACACGTTCAGCACCTACGAGCAGTACTTC. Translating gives CASSQVRDTFSTYEQYF.

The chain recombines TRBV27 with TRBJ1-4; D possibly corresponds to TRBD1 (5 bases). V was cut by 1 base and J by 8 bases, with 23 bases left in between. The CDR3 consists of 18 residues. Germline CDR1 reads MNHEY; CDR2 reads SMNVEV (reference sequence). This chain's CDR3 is CASSLYNGLAGKTEKLFF. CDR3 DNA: TGTGCCAGCAGTTTATACAACGGGTTGGCAGGGAAAACAGAAAAACTGTTTTTT.

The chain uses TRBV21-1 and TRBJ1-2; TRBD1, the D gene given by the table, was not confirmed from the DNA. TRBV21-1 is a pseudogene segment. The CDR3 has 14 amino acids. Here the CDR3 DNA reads TGTGCCAGCAGCAAAGAGAACCCCCCCCAGGGCTACACCTTC. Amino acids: CASSKENPPQGYTF.

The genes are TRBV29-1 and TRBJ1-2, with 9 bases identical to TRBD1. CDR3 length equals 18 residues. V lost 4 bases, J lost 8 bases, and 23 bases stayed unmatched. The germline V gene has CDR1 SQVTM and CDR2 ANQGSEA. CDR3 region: CSVAPRLALGQGEIGYTF. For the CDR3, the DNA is TGCAGCGTTGCCCCAAGGCTGGCACTGGGACAGGGTGAAATAGGCTACACCTTC.

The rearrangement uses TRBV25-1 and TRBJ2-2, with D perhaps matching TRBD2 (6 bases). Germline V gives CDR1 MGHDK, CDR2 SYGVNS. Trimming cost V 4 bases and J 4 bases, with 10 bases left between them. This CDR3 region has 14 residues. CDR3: CASSGDLPTGELFF. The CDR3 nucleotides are TGTGCCAGCAGTGGGGACTTACCCACCGGGGAGCTGTTTTTT.

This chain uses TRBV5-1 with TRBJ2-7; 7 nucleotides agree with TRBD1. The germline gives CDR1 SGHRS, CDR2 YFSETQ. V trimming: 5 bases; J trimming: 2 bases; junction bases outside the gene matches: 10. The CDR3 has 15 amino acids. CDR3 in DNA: TGCGCCAGCAGTAAGACAGGGATCGGGACCTACGAGCAGTACTTC. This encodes CASSKTGIGTYEQYF. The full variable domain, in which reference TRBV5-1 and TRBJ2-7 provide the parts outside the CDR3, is KAGVTQTPRYLIKTRGQQVTLSCSPISGHRSVSWYQQTPGQGLQFLFEYFSETQRNKGNFPGRFSGRQFSNSRSEMNVSTLELGDSALYLCASSKTGIGTYEQYFGPGTRLTVT.

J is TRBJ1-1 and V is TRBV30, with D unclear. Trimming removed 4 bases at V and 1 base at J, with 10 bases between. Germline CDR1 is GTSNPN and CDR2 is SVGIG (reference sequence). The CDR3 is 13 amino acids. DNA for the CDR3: TGTGCCTGGAATAACAGACAGAACACTGAAGCTTTCTTT. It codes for CAWNNRQNTEAFF.

CDR3 sequence (DNA): TGCGCCAGCAGCTCGGGAGGAGGACAGTCCTACAATGAGCAGTTCTTC. The encoded protein is CASSSGGGQSYNEQFF. V and J are TRBV5-1 and TRBJ2-1; maybe TRBD2 (7 bases). The CDR3 consists of 16 residues. The germline CDR1 and CDR2 sequences are SGHRS and YFSETQ. V lost 3 bases to trimming and J lost 1 base, with 14 bases between them.

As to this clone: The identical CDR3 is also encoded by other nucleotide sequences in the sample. The CDR3 sequence: CAWSSSYEQYF. The CDR3 coding sequence is TGTGCCTGGAGTTCAAGCTACGAGCAGTACTTC. The chain combines TRBV30 with TRBJ2-7; D gene ambiguous. CDR3 length: 11 residues. V was cut by 2 bases and J by 3 bases, with 5 bases left in between. Germline-derived CDR1 and CDR2 are GTSNPN and SVGIG (reference sequence).

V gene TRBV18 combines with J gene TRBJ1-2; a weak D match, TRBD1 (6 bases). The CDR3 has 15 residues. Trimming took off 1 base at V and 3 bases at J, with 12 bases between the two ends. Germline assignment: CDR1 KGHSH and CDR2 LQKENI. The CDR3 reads CASSPRGPPDYGYTF. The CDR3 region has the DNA TGTGCCAGCTCACCACGGGGGCCGCCGGACTATGGCTACACCTTC. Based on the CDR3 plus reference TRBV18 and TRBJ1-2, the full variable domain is NAGVMQNPRHLVRRRGQEARLRCSPMKGHSHVYWYRQLPEEGLKFMVYLQKENIIDESGMPKERFSAEFPKEGPSILRIQQVVRGDSAAYFCASSPRGPPDYGYTFGSGTRLTVV.